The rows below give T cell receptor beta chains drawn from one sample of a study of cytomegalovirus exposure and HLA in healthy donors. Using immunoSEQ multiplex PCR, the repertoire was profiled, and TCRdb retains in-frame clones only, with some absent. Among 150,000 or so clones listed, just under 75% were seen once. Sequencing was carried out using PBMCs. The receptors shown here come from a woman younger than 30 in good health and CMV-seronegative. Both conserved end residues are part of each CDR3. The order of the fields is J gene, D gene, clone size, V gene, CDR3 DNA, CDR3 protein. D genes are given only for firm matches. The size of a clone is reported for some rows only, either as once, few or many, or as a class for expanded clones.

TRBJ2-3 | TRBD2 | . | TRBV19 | TGTGCCAGTAGCGATCGGGGGGGCACAGATACGCAGTATTTT | CASSDRGGTDTQYF
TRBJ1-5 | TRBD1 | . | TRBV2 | TGTGCCAGCAGTGAGCGGGACAGGATAAATCAGCCCCAGCATTTT | CASSERDRINQPQHF
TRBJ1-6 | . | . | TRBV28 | TGTGCCAGCAGTCTACAGGGTTATAATTCACCCCTCCACTTT | CASSLQGYNSPLHF
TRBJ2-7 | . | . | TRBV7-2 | TGTGCCAGCAGCTTAGCCTCCTCCTCCGAGCAGTACTTC | CASSLASSSEQYF
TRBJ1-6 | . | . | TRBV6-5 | TGTGCCAGCAGTTACCAGGACAGATCTAATTCACCCCTCCACTTT | CASSYQDRSNSPLHF
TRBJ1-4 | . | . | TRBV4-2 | TGTGCCAGCAGCCAAGGAGGCCAGGGCCATGAAAAACTGTTTTTT | CASSQGGQGHEKLFF
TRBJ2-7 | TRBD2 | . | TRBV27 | TGTGCTAGCAGACCCAAACTAGCGGTGTTGGGGAGCGAGCAGTACTTC | CASRPKLAVLGSEQYF
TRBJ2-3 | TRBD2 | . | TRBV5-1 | TGCGCCAGCAGCTTGCGGGGGGGGCTTGAGGCAGATACGCAGTATTTT | CASSLRGGLEADTQYF
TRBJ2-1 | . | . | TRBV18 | TGTGCCAGCTCACCGGAGTGGACCTACAATGAGCAGTTCTTC | CASSPEWTYNEQFF
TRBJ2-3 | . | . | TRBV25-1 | TGTGCCAGCAGTGACCCTCTCGGAGATACGCAGTATTTT | CASSDPLGDTQYF
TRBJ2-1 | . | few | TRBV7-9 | TGTGCCAGCAGCCCGACACTGTTTAATGAGCAGTTCTTC | CASSPTLFNEQFF
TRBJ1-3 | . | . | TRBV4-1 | TGCGCCAGCAGCCATCTTCCCGGCTCTGGAAACACCATATATTTT | CASSHLPGSGNTIYF
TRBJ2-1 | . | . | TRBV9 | TGTGCCAGCAGCGTAGACCTTCGCAGCTCCTACAATGAGCAGTTCTTC | CASSVDLRSSYNEQFF
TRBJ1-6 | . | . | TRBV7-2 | TGTGCCAGCAGCTTACGCGCGAACGATTCACCCCTCCACTTT | CASSLRANDSPLHF
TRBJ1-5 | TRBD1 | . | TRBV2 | TGTGCCAGCAGAGACAGGGACCTTAGCAATCAGCCCCAGCATTTT | CASRDRDLSNQPQHF
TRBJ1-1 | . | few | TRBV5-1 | TGCGCCAGCAGCTTCGGCGCAGGGCGAGAATGGACTGAAGCTTTCTTT | CASSFGAGREWTEAFF
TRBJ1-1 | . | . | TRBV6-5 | TGTGCCAGCAGTTCCAGGGGTCGGACTGAAGCTTTCTTT | CASSSRGRTEAFF
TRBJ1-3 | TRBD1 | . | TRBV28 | TGTGCCAGCACCCCAGGGGGCTCAGGAAACACCATATATTTT | CASTPGGSGNTIYF
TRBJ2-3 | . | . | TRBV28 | TGTGCCAGCAGTCCTGCAGAACCTAGCACAGATACGCAGTATTTT | CASSPAEPSTDTQYF
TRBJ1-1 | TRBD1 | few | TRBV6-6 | TGTGCCAGCAGTTGGACAGGGGCTTCCACTGAAGCTTTCTTT | CASSWTGASTEAFF
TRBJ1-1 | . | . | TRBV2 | TGTGCCAGCAACGGGGACACTGAGGCTTTCTTT | CASNGDTEAFF
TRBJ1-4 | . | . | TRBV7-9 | TGTGCCAGTTCACGGGACACCTCTAATGAAAAACTGTTTTTT | CASSRDTSNEKLFF
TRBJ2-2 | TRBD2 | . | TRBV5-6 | TGTGCCAGCAGCTTAGTACTAGCGAAGGACACCGGGGAGCTGTTTTTT | CASSLVLAKDTGELFF
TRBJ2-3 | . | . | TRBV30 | TGTGCCTGGAGTGTATGGGGCGGGACCGGCACAGATACGCAGTATTTT | CAWSVWGGTGTDTQYF
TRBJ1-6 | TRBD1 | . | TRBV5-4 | TGTGCCAGCAGCTACAGGGGTTCTGCCTATAATTCACCCCTCCACTTT | CASSYRGSAYNSPLHF
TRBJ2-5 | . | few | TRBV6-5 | TGTGCCAGCAGTTATAACTCCCTCCAAGAGACCCAGTACTTC | CASSYNSLQETQYF
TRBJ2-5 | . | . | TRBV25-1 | TGTGCCAGCAGTCCAACTGGCGGTATACAGGGACAAGAGACCCAGTACTTC | CASSPTGGIQGQETQYF
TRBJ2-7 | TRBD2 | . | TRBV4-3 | TGCGCCAGCAGCCAAGACCCCTGGGGACTAGCGCGAACCTACGAGCAGTACTTC | CASSQDPWGLARTYEQYF
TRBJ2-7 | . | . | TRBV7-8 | TGTGCCAGCAGCTTAGGATATGCGGGCGAGCAGTACTTC | CASSLGYAGEQYF
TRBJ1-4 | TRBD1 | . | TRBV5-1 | TGCGCCAGCCACACAGGGGGAAGTAATGAAAAACTGTTTTTT | CASHTGGSNEKLFF
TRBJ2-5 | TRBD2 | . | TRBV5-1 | TGCGCCAGCAGCTTGGGACTAGCGGGGTTCCAAGAGACCCAGTACTTC | CASSLGLAGFQETQYF
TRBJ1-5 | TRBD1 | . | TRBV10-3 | TGTGCCATCAGTGAGGGCCAGGGGGACAATCAGCCCCAGCATTTT | CAISEGQGDNQPQHF
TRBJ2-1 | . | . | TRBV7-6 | TGTGCCAGCAGCCCCAGGGTCGGGAGCTTGAATGAGCAGTTCTTC | CASSPRVGSLNEQFF
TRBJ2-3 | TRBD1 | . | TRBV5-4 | TGTGCCAGCAGCTCACCAGGGGGTAACACAGATACGCAGTATTTT | CASSSPGGNTDTQYF